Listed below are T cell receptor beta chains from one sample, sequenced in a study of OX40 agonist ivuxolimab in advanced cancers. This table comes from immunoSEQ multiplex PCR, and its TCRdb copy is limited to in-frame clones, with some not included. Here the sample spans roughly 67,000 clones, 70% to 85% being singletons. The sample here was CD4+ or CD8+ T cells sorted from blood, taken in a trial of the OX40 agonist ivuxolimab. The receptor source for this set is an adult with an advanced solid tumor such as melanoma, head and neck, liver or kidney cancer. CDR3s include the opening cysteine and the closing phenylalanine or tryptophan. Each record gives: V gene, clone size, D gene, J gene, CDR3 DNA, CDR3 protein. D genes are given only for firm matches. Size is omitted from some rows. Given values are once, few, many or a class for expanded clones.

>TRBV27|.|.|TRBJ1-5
TGTGCCAGCAGTTTAGGGGGCGCTGGGGGAAGCAATCAGCCCCAGCATTTT
CASSLGGAGGSNQPQHF
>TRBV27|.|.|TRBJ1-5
TGTGCCACCTCGAGGAGGGGAGACAATAGCAATCAGCCCCAGCATTTT
CATSRRGDNSNQPQHF
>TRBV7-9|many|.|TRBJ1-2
TGTGCCAGCAGCATCAGGGGAATTGGCGGCTACACCTTC
CASSIRGIGGYTF
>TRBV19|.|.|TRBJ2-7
TGTGCCAGTAGTACTCTCCAGGGCCAGAGCTCCTACGAGCAGTACTTC
CASSTLQGQSSYEQYF
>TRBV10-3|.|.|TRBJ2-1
TGTGCCACCACGGACCTCAATGAGCAGTTCTTC
CATTDLNEQFF
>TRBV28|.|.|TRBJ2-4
TGTGCCAGCAGTTTCCCTATAGCCAAAAACATTCAGTACTTC
CASSFPIAKNIQYF
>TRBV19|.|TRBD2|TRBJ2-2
TGTGCCAGTAGTTGGGGGACTAGCGGGAGATGGCGGGAGCTGTTTTTT
CASSWGTSGRWRELFF
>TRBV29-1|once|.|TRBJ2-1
TGCAGCGTTGGAGTCGGTCCGGGTGAGGAGGAGCAGTTCTTC
CSVGVGPGEEEQFF
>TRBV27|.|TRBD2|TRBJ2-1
TGTGCCAGCAGTCAAGGGACTAGCGGGAGGTATGAGCAGTTCTTC
CASSQGTSGRYEQFF
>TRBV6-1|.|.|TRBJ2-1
TGTGCCAGCGTGCCCCGCGTGTTCGATGAGCAGTTCTTC
CASVPRVFDEQFF
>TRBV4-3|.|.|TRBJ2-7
TGCGCCAGCTCCGTCCGCGAGGGCTCCTACGAGCAGTACTTC
CASSVREGSYEQYF
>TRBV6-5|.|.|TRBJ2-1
TGTGCCAGCAGTTACTCTGGCGGGATCTACAATGAGCAGTTCTTC
CASSYSGGIYNEQFF
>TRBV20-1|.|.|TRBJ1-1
TGCAGACTCGGTCGTTCTGAAACTTTCTTT
CRLGRSETFF
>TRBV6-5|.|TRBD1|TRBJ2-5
TGTGCCAGCATCAAGGCCCGGACAGGGAGAGAGACCCAGTACTTC
CASIKARTGRETQYF
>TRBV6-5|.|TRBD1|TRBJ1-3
TGTGCCAGCAGACTGACAGGGGTTAGAAACACCATATATTTT
CASRLTGVRNTIYF
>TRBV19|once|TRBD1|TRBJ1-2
TGTGCCAGTAGTATATTGGGGACAGGTTACTATGGCTACACCTTC
CASSILGTGYYGYTF
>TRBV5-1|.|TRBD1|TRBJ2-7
TGCGCCAGCAGCAGGGGACAGGCTACCTACGAGCAGTACTTC
CASSRGQATYEQYF
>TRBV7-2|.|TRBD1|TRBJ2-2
TGTGCCAGCCCCCAGGGGGCTTTTAACACCGGGGAGCTGTTTTTT
CASPQGAFNTGELFF
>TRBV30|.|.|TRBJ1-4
TGTGCCTGGAGGGACAAGGGGGGGACTACTTTAGGAAAACTGTTTTTT
CAWRDKGGTTLGKLFF
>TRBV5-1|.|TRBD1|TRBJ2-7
TGCGCCAGCAGCCCTCAGACAGGGGGCTACGAGCAGTACTTC
CASSPQTGGYEQYF
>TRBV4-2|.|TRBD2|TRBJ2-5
TGTGCCAGCAGCCAAGAGGCACTAGCGGGAGGGGGAGAGACCCAGTACTTC
CASSQEALAGGGETQYF
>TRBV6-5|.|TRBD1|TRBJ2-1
TGTGCCAGTCCTGAAGGAGACAGGGGGCGGAATGAGCAGTTCTTC
CASPEGDRGRNEQFF
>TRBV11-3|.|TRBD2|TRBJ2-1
TGTGCCAGCAGCTCCCGGGGGGGAAACAATGAGCAGTTCTTC
CASSSRGGNNEQFF
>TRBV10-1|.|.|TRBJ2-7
TGCGCCAGCTGGAGGGACAGTAGCTCCTACGAGCAGTACTTC
CASWRDSSSYEQYF
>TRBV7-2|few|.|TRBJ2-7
TGTGCCAGCAGCAGAGAAGGACAGTTCTCCTACGAGCAGTACTTC
CASSREGQFSYEQYF
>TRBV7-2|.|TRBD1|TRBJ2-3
TGTGCCAGCAGCATAGGGACAGGGGGAAATACGCAGTATTTT
CASSIGTGGNTQYF
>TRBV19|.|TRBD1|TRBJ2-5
TGTGCCAGTAGTACCCCGACAGGGAGAAAGGAAGAGACCCAGTACTTC
CASSTPTGRKEETQYF
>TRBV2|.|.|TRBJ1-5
TGTGCCAGCGTCAAGGACGGAAGCAATCAGCCCCAGCATTTT
CASVKDGSNQPQHF
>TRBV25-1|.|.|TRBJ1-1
TGTGCCAGCAGTGAATACGGGGCCGGGAACACTGAAGCTTTCTTT
CASSEYGAGNTEAFF